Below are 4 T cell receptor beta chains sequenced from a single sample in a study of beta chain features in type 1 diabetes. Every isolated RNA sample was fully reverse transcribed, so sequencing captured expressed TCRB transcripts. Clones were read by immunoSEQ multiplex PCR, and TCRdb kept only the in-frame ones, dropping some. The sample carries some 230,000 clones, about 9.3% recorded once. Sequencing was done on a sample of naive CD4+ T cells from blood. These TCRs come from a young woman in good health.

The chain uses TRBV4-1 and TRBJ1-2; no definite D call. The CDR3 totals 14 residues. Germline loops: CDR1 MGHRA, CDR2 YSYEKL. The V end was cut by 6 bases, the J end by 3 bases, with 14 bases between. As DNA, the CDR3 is TGCGCCAGCAGAGACATTGCCTCAGACTATGGCTACACCTTC. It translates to CASRDIASDYGYTF.

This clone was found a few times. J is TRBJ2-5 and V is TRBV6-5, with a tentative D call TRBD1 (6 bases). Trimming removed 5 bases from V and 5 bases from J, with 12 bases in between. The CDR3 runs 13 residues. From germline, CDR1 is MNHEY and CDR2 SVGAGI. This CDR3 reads CASSIQGTETQYF. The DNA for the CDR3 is TGTGCCAGCAGTATACAGGGTACCGAGACCCAGTACTTC.

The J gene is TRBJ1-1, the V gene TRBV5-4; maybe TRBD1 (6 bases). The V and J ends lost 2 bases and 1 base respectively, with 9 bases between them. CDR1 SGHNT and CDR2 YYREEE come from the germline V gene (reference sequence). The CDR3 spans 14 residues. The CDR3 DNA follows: TGTGCCAGCAGCTTCTTGGACAGGAACACTGAAGCTTTCTTT. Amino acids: CASSFLDRNTEAFF. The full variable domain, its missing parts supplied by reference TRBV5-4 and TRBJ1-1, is ETGVTQSPTHLIKTRGQQVTLRCSSQSGHNTVSWYQQALGQGPQFIFQYYREEENGRGNFPPRFSGLQFPNYSSELNVNALELDDSALYLCASSFLDRNTEAFFGQGTRLTVV.

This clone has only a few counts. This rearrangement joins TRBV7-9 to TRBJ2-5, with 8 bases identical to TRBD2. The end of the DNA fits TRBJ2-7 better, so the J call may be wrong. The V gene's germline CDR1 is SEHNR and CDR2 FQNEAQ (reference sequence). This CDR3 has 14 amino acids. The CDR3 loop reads CASSLAGTSYEQYF. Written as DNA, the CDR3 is TGTGCCAGCAGCTTAGCCGGGACTAGCTACGAGCAGTACTTC.